The T cell receptor (beta chain) described here comes from a study of T cells after posttransplantation cyclophosphamide. Study findings and constraints: Tissue-infiltrating T cells from skin or gut overlapped little with blood T cells. Later blood repertoires were often dominated by clones from the donor CD8+ memory compartment.

This table comes from immunoSEQ multiplex PCR, and its TCRdb copy is limited to in-frame clones, with some not included. The sample has roughly 9,200 clones, roughly nine tenths seen once. About this clone: Its cognate antigen is unknown.

The source material was memory CD4+ T cells sorted from PBMCs. The sequence came from a woman aged 55-70 years in good health, CMV-negative, and a related stem cell transplant donor.

This CDR3 reads CASSLTGQGRTEAFF. In DNA, the CDR3 is TGTGCCAGCAGCTTAACTGGACAGGGGAGGACTGAAGCTTTCTTT. The chain is built from TRBV7-3 and TRBJ1-1; 9 bases map to TRBD1. CDR1 and CDR2 from the germline V gene are SGHTA and FQGTGA. This CDR3 has 15 amino acids. Trimming at V came to 0 bases and at J to 5 bases, leaving 4 bases not matched to a gene.